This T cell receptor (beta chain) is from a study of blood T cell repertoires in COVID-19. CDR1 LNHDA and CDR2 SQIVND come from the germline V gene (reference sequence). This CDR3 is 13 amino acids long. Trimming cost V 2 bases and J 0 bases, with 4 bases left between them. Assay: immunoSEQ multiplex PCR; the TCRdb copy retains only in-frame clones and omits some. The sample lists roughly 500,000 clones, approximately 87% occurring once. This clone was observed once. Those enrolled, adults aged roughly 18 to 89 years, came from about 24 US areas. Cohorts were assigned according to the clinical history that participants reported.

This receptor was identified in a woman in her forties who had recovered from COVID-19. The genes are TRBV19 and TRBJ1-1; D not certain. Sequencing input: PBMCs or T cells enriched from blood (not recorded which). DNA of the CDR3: TGTGCCAGTAGTATAACAGTGAACACTGAAGCTTTCTTT. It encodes CASSITVNTEAFF. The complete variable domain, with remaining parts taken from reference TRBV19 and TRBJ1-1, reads DGGITQSPKYLFRKEGQNVTLSCEQNLNHDAMYWYRQDPGQGLRLIYYSQIVNDFQKGDIAEGYSVSREKKESFPLTVTSAQKNPTAFYLCASSITVNTEAFFGQGTRLTVV.